One and the same sample provided the 13 T cell receptor beta chains below, sequenced in a study of blood T cell repertoires in COVID-19. Assay used: immunoSEQ multiplex PCR; TCRdb lists only in-frame clones, some missing. The sample has 45,000 to 65,000 clones; approximately 88% are singletons. Sequencing was carried out using peripheral blood. Source of these receptors: a man aged 25-40 years with COVID-19, enrolled during active disease.

The rearrangement uses TRBV10-2 and TRBJ2-5, with unresolved D. Between the trimmed V and J ends, which lost 3 bases and 5 bases, there was a span of 10 bases. Germline lookup yields CDR1 WSHSY and CDR2 SAAADI. The CDR3 totals 13 residues. For the CDR3, the DNA is TGCGCCAGCAGTGAACTCGAGGCGGAGACCCAGTACTTC. Translating it yields CASSELEAETQYF.

The CDR3 reads CANRPATSGLGETQYF. CDR3 nucleotide sequence: TGTGCCAACCGACCAGCGACTAGCGGGTTAGGAGAGACCCAGTACTTC. The rearrangement uses TRBV2 and TRBJ2-5, with 10 bases matching TRBD2. The CDR3 consists of 16 residues. In germline, CDR1 is SNHLY, CDR2 FYNNEI. V dropped 10 bases and J dropped 4; count of bases not matched to a gene: 15.

The chain links TRBV6-5 to TRBJ1-1; tentative D call: TRBD1 (5 bases). The CDR3 covers 12 residues. Trimming cost V 9 bases and J 4 bases, with 12 bases left between them. The germline gives CDR1 MNHEY, CDR2 SVGAGI. The CDR3 spells CASEMGGTEAFF. CDR3 bases: TGTGCCAGTGAGATGGGGGGCACTGAAGCTTTCTTT.

The rearrangement uses TRBV7-2 and TRBJ2-5; 7 nucleotides agree with TRBD2. Trimming at V came to 1 base and at J to 4 bases, leaving 3 bases not matched to a gene. CDR1 and CDR2 from the germline V gene are SGHTA and FQGNSA. The CDR3 runs to 14 residues. The CDR3 spells CASSLGGRRETQYF. CDR3 DNA sequence: TGTGCCAGCAGCTTAGGCGGGAGAAGAGAGACCCAGTACTTC.

This chain links TRBV15 with TRBJ2-3; TRBD2 matches at 8 bases. Per the germline V gene, CDR1 is LNHNV and CDR2 is YYDKDF (reference sequence). CDR3 size: 14 residues. V dropped 5 bases and J dropped 2; count of bases not matched to a gene: 3. The CDR3 region is CATSRGRTTDTQYF. The CDR3 region has the DNA TGTGCCACCAGCCGCGGGAGGACCACAGATACGCAGTATTTT.

This clone was counted only a few times. The chain has TRBV7-9 and TRBJ2-7, with TRBD2 as a possible D gene (6 bases). The CDR3 is 11 residues long. CDR1 is SEHNR and CDR2 is FQNEAQ in the germline V gene (reference sequence). V gave up 3 bases and J gave up 10 bases, with 10 bases separating them. The CDR3 reads CASSLGGSQYF. CDR3 nucleotide sequence: TGTGCCAGCAGCTTGGGGGGTAGCCAGTACTTC.

The CDR3 spells CAGSQISNTGELFF. The DNA of the CDR3 is TGTGCCGGCTCGCAGATCTCGAACACCGGGGAGCTGTTTTTT. V usage is TRBV28 and J usage is TRBJ2-2; D remains unclear. Germline CDR1 and CDR2: MDHEN and SYDVKM. The CDR3 is made up of 14 amino acids. Between the trimmed V and J ends, which lost 11 bases and 0 bases, there was a span of 13 bases.

In its sample, this clone was seen many times. The CDR3 sequence: CASSVERAANSPLHF. The CDR3 region has the DNA TGCGCCAGCAGCGTCGAGAGGGCGGCGAATTCACCCCTCCACTTT. This chain uses TRBV5-1 with TRBJ1-6; no clear D. The germline V gene has CDR1 SGHRS and CDR2 YFSETQ. The ends were cut back, 4 bases at V and 7 bases at J, with 15 bases in the middle. The CDR3 totals 15 residues.

The V call is TRBV30, the J call TRBJ1-1; 7 positions agree with TRBD1. There are 10 residues in the CDR3. Germline values: CDR1 GTSNPN, CDR2 SVGIG (reference sequence). CDR3 sequence: CGAGGTEAFF. CDR3 DNA sequence: TGTGGGGCAGGGGGCACTGAAGCTTTCTTT.

V gene TRBV29-1 combines with J gene TRBJ2-2; 13 bases match TRBD2. V shed 7 bases and J 9 bases; nucleotides not matched to a gene: 5. CDR1 and CDR2 from the germline V gene are SQVTM and ANQGSEA. The CDR3 is 13 amino acids. CDR3 region: CSAGTSGTRELFF. CDR3 nucleotides: TGCAGCGCCGGGACTAGCGGGACTCGGGAGCTGTTTTTT.

The chain couples TRBV3-1 (or the pseudogene TRBV3-2) to TRBJ1-2; TRBD1 matches at 7 bases. Trimming removed 4 bases from V and 6 bases from J; junction bases left unmatched: 11. From germline, CDR1 is LGHDT and CDR2 YNNKEL (reference sequence). This CDR3 has 15 amino acids. The CDR3 reads CASSPGWETGHGYTF. The DNA for the CDR3 is TGTGCCAGCAGCCCCGGCTGGGAGACAGGGCATGGCTACACCTTC.

This rearrangement joins TRBV14 to TRBJ2-7, with D maybe TRBD2 (6 bases). Germline V gives CDR1 SGHDN, CDR2 FVKESK. CDR3 length equals 17 residues. The ends were cut back, 1 base at V and 2 bases at J, with 18 bases in the middle. In DNA, the CDR3 is TGTGCCAGCAGCCAAGGCCCCTCCGGGACTGTAACCTACGAGCAGTACTTC. Protein product: CASSQGPSGTVTYEQYF.

The V and J genes are TRBV7-5 and TRBJ1-5; the table calls TRBD1, which could not be checked here. TRBV7-5 is designated a pseudogene. This CDR3 comprises 16 residues. For the CDR3, the DNA is TGTGCCAGAAGCTTGGGGACAGGGGGCGAAGGCCAGCCCCAGCATTTT. Protein: CARSLGTGGEGQPQHF.